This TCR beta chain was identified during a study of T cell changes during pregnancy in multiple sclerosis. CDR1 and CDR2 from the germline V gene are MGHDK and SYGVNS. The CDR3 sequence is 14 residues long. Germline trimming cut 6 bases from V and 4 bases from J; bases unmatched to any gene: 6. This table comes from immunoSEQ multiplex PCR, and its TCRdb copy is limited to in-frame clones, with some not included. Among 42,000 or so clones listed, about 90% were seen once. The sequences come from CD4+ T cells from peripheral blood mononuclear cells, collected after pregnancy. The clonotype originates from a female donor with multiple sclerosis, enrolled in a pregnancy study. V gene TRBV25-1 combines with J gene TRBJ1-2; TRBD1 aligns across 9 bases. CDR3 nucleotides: TGTGCCAGCAGACCCCCGGGACAGGGCTATGGCTACACCTTC. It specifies CASRPPGQGYGYTF.